These T cell receptor beta chains were read from a single sample in a study of control samples from healthy donors and cancer patients. Produced via immunoSEQ multiplex PCR; TCRdb's table is partial and in-frame only. The table has around 94,000 clones, about 92% seen once; the top ten hold 2% to 3%. The sequenced sample consisted of blood. These receptor sequences come from a woman in her late teens or twenties in good health. The CDR3 runs from the conserved cysteine through the conserved F or W. Fields, in order: V gene, D gene, clone size, J gene, CDR3 protein, CDR3 DNA. A D gene is named only where the DNA matches it firmly. Clone size, where shown, is once, few, many, or a class for clones that have expanded.

TRBV2	TRBD1	NA	TRBJ2-2	CASSNRGHTGELFF	TGTGCCAGCAGTAATAGGGGGCACACCGGGGAGCTGTTTTTT
TRBV11-3	NA	once	TRBJ2-5	CASSFGSGFQETQYF	TGTGCCAGCAGCTTTGGGAGCGGATTCCAAGAGACCCAGTACTTC
TRBV12-3/TRBV12-4	NA	NA	TRBJ1-5	CASSPQLRLASHF	TGTGCCAGCAGTCCCCAGCTTCGGCTCGCCTCTCATTTT
TRBV10-3	TRBD1	NA	TRBJ2-5	CAISNRGAQETQYF	TGTGCCATCAGTAACAGGGGCGCCCAAGAGACCCAGTACTTC
TRBV5-1	TRBD2	NA	TRBJ2-7	CASSDRGGVDEQYF	TGCGCCAGCAGCGACCGGGGGGGCGTCGACGAGCAGTACTTC
TRBV6-6	TRBD2	NA	TRBJ2-3	CALAGRRADTQYF	TGTGCCCTCGCCGGGAGGAGGGCAGATACGCAGTATTTT
TRBV5-1	TRBD2	NA	TRBJ2-5	CASSPWTSGASETQYF	TGCGCCAGCAGCCCGTGGACTAGCGGGGCTTCGGAGACCCAGTACTTC
TRBV27	NA	NA	TRBJ1-5	CASSLGGRRNQPQHF	TGTGCCAGCAGTCTAGGGGGTCGGCGCAATCAGCCCCAGCATTTT
TRBV11-2	NA	few	TRBJ2-3	CASRRAGDTQYF	TGTGCCAGCAGGAGGGCCGGTGATACGCAGTATTTT
TRBV5-1	NA	few	TRBJ2-1	CASSLDYSYNEQFF	TGCGCCAGCAGCTTGGACTACAGCTACAATGAGCAGTTCTTC
TRBV18	NA	NA	TRBJ2-5	CASSPRFEAETQYF	TGTGCCAGCTCACCACGATTCGAGGCAGAGACCCAGTACTTC
TRBV11-2	NA	NA	TRBJ1-2	CASSLGGAYGYTF	TGTGCCAGCAGCTTAGGGGGGGCGTATGGCTACACCTTC
TRBV2	NA	NA	TRBJ1-3	CASSGAAKSSGNTIYF	TGTGCCAGCAGTGGGGCCGCCAAAAGCTCTGGAAACACCATATATTTT
TRBV6-2/TRBV6-3	NA	NA	TRBJ2-7	CASSTGLHYEQYF	TGTGCCAGCAGTACGGGACTCCACTACGAGCAGTACTTC
TRBV30	TRBD1	NA	TRBJ1-1	CAWARDRTNTEAFF	TGTGCCTGGGCCAGGGACAGGACTAACACTGAAGCTTTCTTT
TRBV5-1	NA	NA	TRBJ2-7	CASSLEDWEQYF	TGCGCCAGCAGCTTGGAAGATTGGGAGCAGTACTTC
TRBV4-1	NA	NA	TRBJ1-4	CASSQAGTQYEKLFF	TGCGCCAGCAGCCAGGCCGGGACACAATATGAAAAACTGTTTTTT
TRBV6-5	NA	NA	TRBJ1-3	CASSYRNTIYF	TGTGCCAGCAGTTACCGAAACACCATATATTTT